The sequence of this T cell receptor beta chain was determined in a study of T cells expressing NK-cell markers (dated by TCRdb to 2020 to 2021). For context, the study as a whole: Under 10 donors provided sorted CD3+CD56+NKG2C+, CD3+CD56+NKG2C- and CD3+CD56-NKG2C+ T-cell subsets, whose TCR beta-chain repertoires were profiled. Among the eight sequenced donors, seven were HCMV-seropositive and one was HCMV-seronegative. Randomly selected healthy volunteers, three men and five women, were used as the eight sequenced donors. The libraries were sequenced on Illumina HiSeq 2000/2500, MiSeq or NextSeq, producing 2 x 150 bp reads.

Sequencing relied on an Illumina HiSeq 2000. TCR beta cDNA libraries were made by 5'RACE template switching that added a universal primer site and unique molecular identifiers. cDNA synthesis was primed from the TCR beta constant segment, followed by two successive PCR amplification steps. Concerning the study's data processing: Reads were demultiplexed and grouped by UMI with MIGEC, and clonotypes were assembled and quantified with MiTCR. To exclude erroneous sequences, only TCR cDNA sequences supported by at least two reads were retained. The tcR package was used for downstream repertoire analysis, and clonotypes were matched between fractions using CDR3 nucleotide sequence together with V segment. VDJmatch was used to annotate antigen specificity against VDJdb, with one amino acid substitution allowed in CDR3. TCRdb reprocessed the reads, and each CDR3 protein sequence is entered once, without DNA. V and J calls and clone size were set by TCRdb, not the authors. The sample's table lists a count of around 550,000 distinct CDR3 sequences. Clones ranked in the top ten supply 3% to 4.5% of the sample.

A commercial ELISA kit detecting HCMV-specific IgG in serum was used to determine HCMV serostatus. Peripheral blood mononuclear cells were isolated from blood by Ficoll density gradient centrifugation. Results the study describes overall, beyond this receptor: Whether the expanded NKG2C-expressing T cell clones were specific for HCMV antigens was left unclear. In six donors, the dominant CD3+CD56+NKG2C+ clonotypes were among the top 10 CD8+ clonotypes and accounted for about 1.0-7.5% of CD8+ T cells. Those dominant clonotypes were again the most abundant among CD3+CD56-NKG2C+ cells in several donors, at roughly 28.3-60.1%.

According to the germline V gene, CDR1 reads MNHEY and CDR2 reads SVGEGT. The CDR3 runs 14 residues from the cysteine to the phenylalanine. Only the protein is available. In regard to this clonotype: Its specific antigen is unknown.

The sequencing sample was made of blood T cells: a sorted CD56 or NKG2C T cell subset, CD4+ or CD8+ T cells, or bulk PBMC T cells (not recorded which). The chain is made from TRBV6-2 or TRBV6-3 and TRBJ1-6; the TCRdb call, TRBD1, lacks DNA for checking. This sequence was found in a man aged 18 to 30 in good health. Donor details come from another sample of the same person, matched by shared clones. The CDR3 protein is CASSGTALNSPLHF.